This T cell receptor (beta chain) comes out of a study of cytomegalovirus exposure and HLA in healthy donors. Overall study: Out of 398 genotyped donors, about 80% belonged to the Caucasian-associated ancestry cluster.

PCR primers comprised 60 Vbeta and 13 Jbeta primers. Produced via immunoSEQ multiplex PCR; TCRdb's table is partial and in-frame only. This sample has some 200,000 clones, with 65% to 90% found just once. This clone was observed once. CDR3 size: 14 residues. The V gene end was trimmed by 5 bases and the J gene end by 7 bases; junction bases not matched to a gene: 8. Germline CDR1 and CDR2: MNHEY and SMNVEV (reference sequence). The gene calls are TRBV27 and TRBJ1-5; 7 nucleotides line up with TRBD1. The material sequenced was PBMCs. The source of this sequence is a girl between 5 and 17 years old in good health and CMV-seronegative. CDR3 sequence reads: CASSPRQGGQPQHF. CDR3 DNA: TGTGCCAGCAGTCCTCGACAGGGAGGACAGCCCCAGCATTTT.